The 4 T cell receptor beta chains below come from one sample, sequenced in a study of OX40 agonist ivuxolimab in advanced cancers. Here immunoSEQ multiplex PCR was the method, and the copy in TCRdb shows in-frame clones only, minus some. The profile covers about 22,000 clones, with approximately 88% appearing a single time and about 36% taken by the ten largest. Sequences were derived from CD4+ or CD8+ T cells sorted from blood, sampled in a trial of the OX40 agonist ivuxolimab. These receptors came from an adult with an advanced solid tumor such as melanoma, head and neck, liver or kidney cancer.

V usage is TRBV14 and J usage is TRBJ2-7, with 8 bases identical to TRBD1. The CDR3 covers 16 residues. The germline V gene has CDR1 SGHDN and CDR2 FVKESK. The J segment lost 2 bases and the V segment lost 4 bases, leaving 10 bases of the junction unmatched. CDR3 sequence (DNA): TGTGCCAGCAGCCTAAACAGGGGGACAGGAACCTACGAGCAGTACTTC. Translated: CASSLNRGTGTYEQYF.

By proportion, this clone is medium-sized (0.01 to 0.1%). V gene TRBV27 combines with J gene TRBJ2-7, with TRBD1 identical over 9 bases. Germline CDR1 reads MNHEY; CDR2 reads SMNVEV (reference sequence). This CDR3 region has 14 residues. J lost 4 bases, V lost 5 bases, and 6 bases had no gene match. The CDR3 DNA is TGTGCCAGCAGTCCCCACAGGGGGCTGTACGAGCAGTACTTC. Translating gives CASSPHRGLYEQYF.

Only one count was recorded for this clone. This chain links TRBV2 with TRBJ2-7, with TRBD2 matching 7 bases. CDR1 is SNHLY, CDR2 FYNNEI, per germline. The CDR3 is 14 amino acids. The V gene end was trimmed by 3 bases and the J gene end by 4 bases; junction bases not matched to a gene: 6. CDR3 protein: CASSDWGGKYEQYF. The CDR3 nucleotides are TGTGCCAGCAGTGATTGGGGGGGAAAATACGAGCAGTACTTC.

The rearrangement joins TRBV4-1 to TRBJ1-3; D remains unclear. This CDR3 contains 16 residues. Trimming stripped 3 bases from V and 0 bases from J, with 12 bases between. Per the germline V gene, CDR1 is MGHRA and CDR2 is YSYEKL. The CDR3, as DNA: TGCGCCAGCAGCCACCCTGGTCAGAGCTCTGGAAACACCATATATTTT. It specifies CASSHPGQSSGNTIYF.